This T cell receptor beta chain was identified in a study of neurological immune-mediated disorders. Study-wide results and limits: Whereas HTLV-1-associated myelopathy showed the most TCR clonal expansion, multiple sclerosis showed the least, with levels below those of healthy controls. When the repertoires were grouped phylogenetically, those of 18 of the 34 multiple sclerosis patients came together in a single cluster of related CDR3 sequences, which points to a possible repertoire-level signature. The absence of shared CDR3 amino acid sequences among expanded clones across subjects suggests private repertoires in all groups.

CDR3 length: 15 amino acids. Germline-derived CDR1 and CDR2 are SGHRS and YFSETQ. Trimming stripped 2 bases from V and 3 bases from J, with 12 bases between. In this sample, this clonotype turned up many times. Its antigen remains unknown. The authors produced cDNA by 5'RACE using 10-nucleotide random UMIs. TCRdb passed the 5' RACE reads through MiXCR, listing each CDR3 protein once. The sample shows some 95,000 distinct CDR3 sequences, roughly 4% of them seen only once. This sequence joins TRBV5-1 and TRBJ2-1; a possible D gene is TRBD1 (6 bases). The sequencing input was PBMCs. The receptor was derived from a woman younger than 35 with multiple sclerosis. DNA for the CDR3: TGCGCCAGCAGCTTAGCTGACAGGTTCTACAATGAGCAGTTCTTC. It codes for CASSLADRFYNEQFF.